Listed here are 20 T cell receptor beta chains from one sample, sequenced in a study of breast tumors, draining lymph nodes, adjacent tissues. TCRdb re-analysed the multiplex PCR reads in MiXCR, keeping a single row per CDR3 protein. Here the sample spans more than 30,000 distinct CDR3 sequences, roughly 69% being singletons. Sequencing was done on a sample of breast tumor tissue. All receptors come from a female donor with breast cancer. Some clones in this sample may be carry-over from other donors' samples.

This clonotype was seen a few times. The genes are TRBV5-4 and TRBJ1-1; unclear D gene. The V gene lost 0 bases and the J gene lost 11 bases, with 14 bases spanning the gap. This CDR3 spans 13 amino acids. CDR1 SGHNT and CDR2 YYREEE come from the germline V gene (reference sequence). CDR3 sequence (DNA): TGTGCCAGCAGCTTGGCCGTGGCAGCGGAGGCTTTCTTT. It specifies CASSLAVAAEAFF.

The chain employs TRBV25-1 and TRBJ2-7; D gene ambiguous. Germline-derived CDR1 and CDR2 are MGHDK and SYGVNS. V lost 1 base and J 7 bases, leaving 11 bases between the germline ends. This CDR3 spans 13 amino acids. The CDR3 DNA reads TGTGCCAGCAGTGAATTTGGACCCCAAGAGCAGTACTTC. Translating it yields CASSEFGPQEQYF.

V usage is TRBV7-9 and J usage is TRBJ2-7, with 9 bases fitting TRBD1. Germline V CDR1 and CDR2: SEHNR, FQNEAQ (reference sequence). V trimming: 4 bases; J trimming: 7 bases; junction bases outside the gene matches: 8. CDR3 length: 14 residues. The CDR3 reads CASSSQGAYNEQYF. CDR3 in DNA: TGTGCCAGCAGCTCACAGGGGGCATACAATGAGCAGTACTTC.

Worth noting for this clonotype: At one of its ends the junction is not consistent with the germline gene, which may arise from a read error. The chain has TRBV7-2 and TRBJ1-2, with D possibly matching TRBD1 (6 bases). CDR1 and CDR2 from the germline V gene are SGHTA and FQGNSA. This CDR3 contains 15 residues. Written as DNA, the CDR3 is TGTGCCAGCAGCCCTAGCTTTACAGGGAACTGTGGCCACCCCTTC. The encoded protein is CASSPSFTGNCGHPF.

This clonotype came up many times. This rearrangement joins TRBV19 to TRBJ1-5; D is perhaps TRBD1 (5 bases). The V gene's germline CDR1 is LNHDA and CDR2 SQIVND (reference sequence). The CDR3 runs 16 residues. V lost 0 bases to trimming and J lost 2 bases, with 11 bases between them. The CDR3 coding sequence is TGTGCCAGTAGTATAGACCAGGGAGTTGGCAATCAGCCCCAGCATTTT. Its protein is CASSIDQGVGNQPQHF.

Within the sample, this clonotype is medium-sized. The chain recombines TRBV7-2 with TRBJ1-6, with a tentative D call TRBD1 (5 bases). The V and J ends lost 1 base and 8 bases respectively, with 12 bases between them. Germline V gene sequence: CDR1 SGHTA, CDR2 FQGNSA. The CDR3 length is 15 residues. The CDR3 DNA reads as TGTGCCAGCAGCTTAGTGGTAGGGGAGCATTCACCCCTCCACTTT. The encoded protein is CASSLVVGEHSPLHF.

This clonotype showed up many times. The gene calls are TRBV6-5 and TRBJ2-1; 7 nucleotides align to TRBD2. From germline, CDR1 is MNHEY and CDR2 SVGAGI. The CDR3 sequence is 15 residues long. With 5 bases clipped from V and 2 bases from J, the junction kept 6 bases outside the gene matches. Here the CDR3 DNA reads TGTGCCAGCAGTAGAGCGGGAATTACCTACAATGAGCAGTTCTTC. Translated: CASSRAGITYNEQFF.

The chain joins TRBV30 to TRBJ2-7; TRBD2 matches 11 bases. The V gene end was trimmed by 3 bases and the J gene end by 3 bases; junction bases not matched to a gene: 4. The CDR3 loop spans 14 amino acids. Germline values: CDR1 GTSNPN, CDR2 SVGIG (reference sequence). This CDR3 reads CAWRLAGGGYEQYF. As DNA, the CDR3 is TGTGCCTGGAGGCTAGCGGGAGGCGGCTACGAGCAGTACTTC.

Comments on this clonotype: The junction departs from the called germline gene at one end, perhaps through a read error. This chain links TRBV24-1 with TRBJ1-5, with D perhaps matching TRBD1 (5 bases). This CDR3 comprises 14 residues. CDR1 is KGHDR and CDR2 is SFDVKD in the germline V gene. The CDR3 DNA reads TGTGCCACCAGTGGAGGGGCACTCAATCGGCCCCAGCATTTT. It yields the protein CATSGGALNRPQHF.

The count of this clonotype is one. The V and J genes are TRBV5-1 and TRBJ2-7; 11 bases are shared with TRBD2. Germline trimming cut 3 bases from V and 3 bases from J; bases unmatched to any gene: 2. The germline V gene has CDR1 SGHRS and CDR2 YFSETQ. The CDR3 spans 14 residues. The CDR3 DNA sequence: TGCGCCAGCAGCTCCGGGACTAGCGGCTACGAGCAGTACTTC. Protein: CASSSGTSGYEQYF.

This clonotype was recorded many times. J is TRBJ2-1 and V is TRBV6-5; D gene uncertain. Germline V lookup: CDR1 MNHEY, CDR2 SVGAGI. With 0 bases removed from V and 4 bases from J, the gap between germline ends came to 10 bases. The CDR3 spans 15 residues. The CDR3 spells CASSYSGSLYNEQFF. In DNA form, the CDR3 reads TGTGCCAGCAGTTACTCGGGAAGCTTGTACAATGAGCAGTTCTTC.

Only one count was recorded for this clonotype. This chain links TRBV7-9 with TRBJ2-5; 10 bases agree with TRBD2. V trimming: 5 bases; J trimming: 5 bases; junction bases outside the gene matches: 11. The germline V gene encodes CDR1 SEHNR and CDR2 FQNEAQ (reference sequence). This CDR3 region has 16 residues. This CDR3 is CASSPTSGARVETQYF. CDR3 DNA: TGTGCCAGCAGCCCTACTAGCGGGGCGAGAGTGGAGACCCAGTACTTC.

The chain uses TRBV4-3 and TRBJ1-6; D remains ambiguous. Deletions cut 0 bases from V and 7 bases from J, with 10 bases between. There are 15 residues in the CDR3. Germline CDR1 LGHNA, CDR2 YSLEER. The CDR3 nucleotides read TGCGCCAGCAGCCAAGATTTGGGGTCGAATTCACCCCTCCACTTT. The encoded protein is CASSQDLGSNSPLHF.

V usage is TRBV7-2 and J usage is TRBJ2-7, with D perhaps matching TRBD2 (6 bases). The germline gives CDR1 SGHTA, CDR2 FQGNSA. V lost 0 bases, J lost 7 bases, and 13 bases lay in between. The CDR3 extends over 14 amino acids. The CDR3 DNA reads TGTGCCAGCAGCTTAGCGACTAGTTTCGGAGAGCAGTACTTC. This codes for CASSLATSFGEQYF.

This sequence joins TRBV7-3 and TRBJ2-1, with 8 bases lining up with TRBD2. The J segment lost 4 bases and the V segment lost 5 bases, leaving 10 bases of the junction unmatched. This CDR3 is 16 amino acids long. The germline CDR1 and CDR2 sequences are SGHTA and FQGTGA. Here the CDR3 DNA reads TGTGCCAGCAGCAGCGGGAGCGGGGGTTCTTACAATGAGCAGTTCTTC. Residues: CASSSGSGGSYNEQFF.

This clonotype occurred once. The chain uses TRBV6-6 and TRBJ1-4; D may be TRBD1 (5 bases). Deletions cut 4 bases from V and 1 base from J, with 10 bases between. The length of the CDR3 is 15 residues. Germline CDR1 and CDR2: MNHNY and SVGAGI (reference sequence). CDR3 sequence reads: CASSSDSRTNEKLFF. For the CDR3, the DNA is TGTGCCAGCAGTTCCGACAGCCGAACTAATGAAAAACTGTTTTTT.

The CDR3 protein is CASSGGTGSEQYF. The CDR3 nucleotides read TGTGCCAGCAGCGGGGGGACAGGAAGCGAGCAGTACTTC. This sequence joins TRBV5-6 and TRBJ2-7, with 8 bases that match TRBD1. V was pared by 4 bases and J by 6 bases, with 6 bases of the junction left unmatched. In germline, CDR1 is SGHDT, CDR2 YYEEEE. The CDR3 is 13 amino acids.

The chain links TRBV24-1 to TRBJ2-3; 11 positions match TRBD2. The germline gives CDR1 KGHDR, CDR2 SFDVKD. There are 16 residues in the CDR3. Losses at the gene ends were 3 bases for V and 5 bases for J; bases not matched to a gene: 6. In DNA form, the CDR3 reads TGTGCCACCAGTGATCTTAGCGGGGGGGCCCTAGATACGCAGTATTTT. Translating gives CATSDLSGGALDTQYF.

By share, this clonotype ranks as medium-sized. The V gene is TRBV14, the J gene TRBJ2-5, with TRBD2 matching 12 bases. From germline, CDR1 is SGHDN and CDR2 FVKESK. V trimming: 1 base; J trimming: 5 bases; junction bases outside the gene matches: 5. The CDR3 is made up of 16 amino acids. As DNA, the CDR3 is TGTGCCAGCAGCCAAGGGAGACTAGCGGGAGCGGAGACCCAGTACTTC. This gives the protein CASSQGRLAGAETQYF.

The chain recombines TRBV6-2 or TRBV6-3 with TRBJ1-2; 8 bases map to TRBD1. Per the germline V gene, CDR1 is MNHEY and CDR2 is SVGEGT. The CDR3 is 12 amino acids. The ends lost 10 bases at V and 4 bases at J; junction bases unmatched: 5. The CDR3 is CATAGTGYGYTF. In DNA form, the CDR3 reads TGTGCCACCGCCGGGACAGGCTATGGCTACACCTTC.